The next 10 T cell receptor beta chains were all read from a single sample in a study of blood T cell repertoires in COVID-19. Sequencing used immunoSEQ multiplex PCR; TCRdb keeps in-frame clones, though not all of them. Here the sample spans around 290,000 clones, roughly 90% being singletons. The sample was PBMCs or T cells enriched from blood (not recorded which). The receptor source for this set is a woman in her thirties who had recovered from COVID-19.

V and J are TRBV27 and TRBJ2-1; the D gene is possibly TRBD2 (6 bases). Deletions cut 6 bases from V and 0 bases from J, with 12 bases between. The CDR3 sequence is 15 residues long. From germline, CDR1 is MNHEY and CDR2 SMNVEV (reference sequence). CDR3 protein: CASSVGSFSYNEQFF. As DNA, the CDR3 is TGTGCCAGCAGCGTCGGGAGCTTCTCCTACAATGAGCAGTTCTTC.

The CDR3 spells CASSLGDYLEQFF. The CDR3 DNA reads as TGTGCCAGCAGCTTGGGCGACTACCTGGAGCAGTTCTTC. The rearrangement links TRBV5-6 to TRBJ2-1, with a possible D match to TRBD2 (5 bases). Germline CDR1 SGHDT, CDR2 YYEEEE. Trimming cost V 0 bases and J 10 bases, with 11 bases left between them. The CDR3 spans 13 residues.

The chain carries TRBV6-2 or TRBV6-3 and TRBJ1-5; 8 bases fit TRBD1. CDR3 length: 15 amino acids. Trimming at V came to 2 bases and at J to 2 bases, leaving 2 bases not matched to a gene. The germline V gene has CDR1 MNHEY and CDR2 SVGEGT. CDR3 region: CASSYGTGRNQPQHF. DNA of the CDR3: TGTGCCAGCAGTTACGGGACAGGACGCAATCAGCCCCAGCATTTT.

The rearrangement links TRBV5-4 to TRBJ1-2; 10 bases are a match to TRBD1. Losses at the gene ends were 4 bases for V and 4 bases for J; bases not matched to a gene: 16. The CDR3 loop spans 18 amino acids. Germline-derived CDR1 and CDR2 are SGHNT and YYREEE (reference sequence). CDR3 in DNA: TGTGCCAGCAGCGAGGACAGGGGGGAAGGAGGGTTGGGCTATGGCTACACCTTC. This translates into CASSEDRGEGGLGYGYTF.

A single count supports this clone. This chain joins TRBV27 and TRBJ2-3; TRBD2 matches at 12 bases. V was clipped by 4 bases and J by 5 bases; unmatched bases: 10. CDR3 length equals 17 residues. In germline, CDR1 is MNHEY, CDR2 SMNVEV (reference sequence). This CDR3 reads CASSSQTSGSRVDTQYF. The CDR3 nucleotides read TGTGCCAGCAGTTCGCAGACTAGCGGGAGTAGGGTAGATACGCAGTATTTT.

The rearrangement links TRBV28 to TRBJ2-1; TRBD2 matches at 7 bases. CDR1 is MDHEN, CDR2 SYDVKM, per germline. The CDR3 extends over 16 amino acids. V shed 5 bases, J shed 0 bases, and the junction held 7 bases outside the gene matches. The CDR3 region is CASSGFLAASYNEQFF. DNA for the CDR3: TGTGCCAGCAGTGGATTTCTAGCGGCCTCCTACAATGAGCAGTTCTTC.

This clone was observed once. The CDR3 reads CSAGGSGSNEQFF. CDR3 in DNA: TGCAGCGCAGGCGGGAGCGGGTCCAATGAGCAGTTCTTC. The chain employs TRBV29-1 and TRBJ2-1; TRBD2 agrees at 7 bases. The CDR3 sequence is 13 residues long. Germline V gene data show CDR1 as SQVTM and CDR2 as ANQGSEA. The V gene end was trimmed by 7 bases and the J gene end by 6 bases; junction bases not matched to a gene: 9.

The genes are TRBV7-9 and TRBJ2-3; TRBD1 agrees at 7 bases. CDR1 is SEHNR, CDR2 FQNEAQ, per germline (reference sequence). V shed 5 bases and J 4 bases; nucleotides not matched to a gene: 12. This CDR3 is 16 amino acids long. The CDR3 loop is CASSRGQVGRADTQYF. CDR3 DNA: TGTGCCAGCAGCCGCGGACAGGTGGGTCGAGCAGATACGCAGTATTTT. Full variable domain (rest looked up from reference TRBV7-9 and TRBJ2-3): DTGVSQNPRHKITKRGQNVTFRCDPISEHNRLYWYRQTLGQGPEFLTYFQNEAQLEKSRLLSDRFSAERPKGSFSTLEIQRTEQGDSAMYLCASSRGQVGRADTQYFGPGTRLTVL.

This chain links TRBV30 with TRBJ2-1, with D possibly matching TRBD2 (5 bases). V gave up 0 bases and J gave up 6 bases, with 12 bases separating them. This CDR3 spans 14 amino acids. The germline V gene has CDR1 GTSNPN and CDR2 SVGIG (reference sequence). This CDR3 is CAWSVAADPNEQFF. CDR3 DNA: TGTGCCTGGAGTGTAGCAGCGGACCCCAATGAGCAGTTCTTC.

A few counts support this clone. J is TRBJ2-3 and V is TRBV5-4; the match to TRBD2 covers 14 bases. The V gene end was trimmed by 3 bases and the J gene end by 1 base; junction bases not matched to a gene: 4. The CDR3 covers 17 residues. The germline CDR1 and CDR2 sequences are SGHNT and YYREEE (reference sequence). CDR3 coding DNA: TGTGCCAGCAGCTCACAGGGACTAGCGGGAGGCACAGATACGCAGTATTTT. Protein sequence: CASSSQGLAGGTDTQYF.